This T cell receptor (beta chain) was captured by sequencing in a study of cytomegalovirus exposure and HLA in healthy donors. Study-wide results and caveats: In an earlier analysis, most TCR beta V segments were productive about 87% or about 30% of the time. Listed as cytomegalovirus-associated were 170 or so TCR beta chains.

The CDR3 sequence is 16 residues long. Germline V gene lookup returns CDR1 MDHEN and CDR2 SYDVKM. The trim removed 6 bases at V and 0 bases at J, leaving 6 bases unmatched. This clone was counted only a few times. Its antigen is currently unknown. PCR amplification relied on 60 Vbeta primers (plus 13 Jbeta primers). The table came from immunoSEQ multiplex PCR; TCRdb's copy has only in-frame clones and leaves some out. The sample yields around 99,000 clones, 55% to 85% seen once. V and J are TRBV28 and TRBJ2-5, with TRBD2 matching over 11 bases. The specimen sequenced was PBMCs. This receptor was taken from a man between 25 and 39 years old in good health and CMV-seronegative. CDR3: CASSSGTSGYQETQYF. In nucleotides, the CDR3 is TGTGCCAGCAGCTCCGGGACTAGCGGCTACCAAGAGACCCAGTACTTC.